This TCR beta chain derives from a study of blood T cell repertoires in COVID-19. Profiling relied on immunoSEQ multiplex PCR, and the TCRdb table lists in-frame clones only, not all of them. The table records about 54,000 clones, 85% of them present only once. Trimming cost V 4 bases and J 1 base; bases outside gene matches: 4. The CDR3 extends over 16 amino acids. Looked up from germline, CDR1 is SGHAT and CDR2 is FQNNGV. The J gene is TRBJ2-1, the V gene TRBV11-2, with 10 bases aligning to TRBD1. Source material: peripheral blood. The clonotype comes from a human donor in a cohort sampled during active COVID-19. In DNA, the CDR3 is TGTGCCAGCAGCTCCCGGACAGGGGGGTCCTACAATGAGCAGTTCTTC. Translating gives CASSSRTGGSYNEQFF.